The T cell receptor beta chain under discussion was sequenced for a study of shared T cell receptors in the human thymus. TCRdb keeps only in-frame clones here, not all; method: immunoSEQ multiplex PCR. Of fewer than 700,000 clones listed, roughly 88% were seen once; the top ten hold over 0.008%. J gave up 2 bases and V 0 bases, and 1 base lay outside the gene matches. The CDR3 consists of 15 residues. In germline, CDR1 is MGHRA, CDR2 YSYEKL. The same sample was also used in a study of human thymus T cells. From that report: The sample donors, healthy Finnish infants, were having corrective surgery for congenital heart defects. Thymic samples were excised during corrective heart operations. Thymic repertoires from unrelated individuals overlapped highly, related research reported.

V is TRBV4-1 and J is TRBJ2-7; 10 nucleotides align to TRBD2. Sequencing used thymocytes. This clonotype originated in a boy under three years old with a congenital heart defect. The CDR3 DNA is TGCGCCAGCAGCCAAGATCTAGCGGGAGCCTACGAGCAGTACTTC. Its translation is CASSQDLAGAYEQYF.